This record covers a single TCR beta chain. CDR1 is SGHTS, CDR2 YDEGEE, per germline. This CDR3 has 15 amino acids. V shed 0 bases, J shed 4 bases, and the junction held 6 bases outside the gene matches. This entry comes from a study of blood T cell repertoires in COVID-19. About the study: Italy, Spain and the United States were the sources of the convalescent and acute COVID-19 samples. PBMCs, B-cell-depleted T cells, or T cells were the source of the cDNA or gDNA that made up the material.

Here immunoSEQ multiplex PCR was the method, and the copy in TCRdb shows in-frame clones only, minus some. The sample holds 80,000 or so clones, 60% to 80% seen once. Sequenced sample: peripheral blood. The V call is TRBV5-8, the J call TRBJ2-5; 7 positions match TRBD2. The sequence came from a human donor in a cohort sampled during active COVID-19. DNA of the CDR3: TGTGCCAGCAGCTTGGCTAGCGGAGGTGCAGAGACCCAGTACTTC. Translation: CASSLASGGAETQYF.